The TCR beta chain described here comes from a study of T cells in Graves' hyperthyroidism and ophthalmopathy. The overall study: Once the initial diagnosis was made, peripheral blood was obtained before any treatment.

Regarding the study as a whole: Most clonotypes expanded in the thyroid (above 0.001) were also present in blood. Model output signaled ophthalmopathy a median approximately 6 months ahead of onset. Ophthalmopathy stood apart from stable hyperthyroidism in a 13 V-J model.

CDR1 and CDR2 (germline): SGHAT, FQNNGV. Trimming cost V 5 bases and J 3 bases; bases outside gene matches: 9. The CDR3 has 16 residues. This clonotype has a handful of counts. Its antigen remains unknown. From RNA transcripts, TCR beta CDR3 regions were amplified. Researchers ran a first-round RT-PCR on the TCR CDR3 using the HTBI primer set. TCRdb fed the multiplex PCR reads into MiXCR, producing one record per CDR3 protein. The table shows around 370,000 distinct CDR3 sequences, with about 18% occurring only once. The sample taken for sequencing was blood. The chain joins TRBV11-2 to TRBJ1-3; TRBD1 aligns across 8 bases. This TCR was recovered from a man younger than 35 with Graves' ophthalmopathy. For the CDR3, the DNA is TGTGCCAGCAGCCCATATGGACAGGGCGTTGGAAACACCATATATTTT. Protein product: CASSPYGQGVGNTIYF. Combining the CDR3 with reference TRBV11-2 and TRBJ1-3 gives the whole variable domain EAGVAQSPRYKIIEKRQSVAFWCNPISGHATLYWYQQILGQGPKLLIQFQNNGVVDDSQLPKDRFSAERLKGVDSTLKIQPAKLEDSAVYLCASSPYGQGVGNTIYFGEGSWLTVV.